In its sample, the clone carrying this T cell receptor beta chain was seen many times. Diagnostic assessment was based on clinical symptoms, serum thyroxine and TRAb, thyroid ultrasound and orbital computed tomography. PBMCs were derived from more than 8 ml fresh peripheral blood. The source of the sample is a study of T cells in Graves' hyperthyroidism and ophthalmopathy. TCR beta CDR3 region amplification was performed from RNA transcripts. When the TCR CDR3 underwent first-round RT-PCR, the HTBI primer set was used. TCRdb re-called the multiplex PCR reads through MiXCR, storing one row per CDR3 protein. The table includes 390,000 or so distinct CDR3 sequences, roughly 14% detected once. Trimming removed 6 bases at V and 5 bases at J, with 3 bases between. Germline lookup yields CDR1 SGHAT and CDR2 FQNNGV. The CDR3 is made up of 10 amino acids.

The chain combines TRBV11-2 with TRBJ2-3; D is unresolved. The sequenced sample was blood. This receptor was obtained from a man in his late teens or twenties with Graves' ophthalmopathy. CDR3 residues: CASRRDTQYF. The CDR3 coding sequence is TGTGCCAGCAGAAGAGATACGCAGTATTTT.